Listed here are 27 T cell receptor beta chains from one sample, sequenced in a study of T-cell memory formation after mild COVID-19. TCRdb processed the 5' RACE reads anew with MiXCR; each CDR3 protein has one entry. Of about 350,000 distinct CDR3 sequences listed, 12% to 15% were seen once; the top ten hold about 24%. The sample was PBMCs or a T cell subset sorted from them (not recorded which). Receptors were obtained from a man between 18 and 29 years old who had mild COVID-19 (a few samples of this study predate the infection). Cell type and time point are not known.

This clonotype has a handful of counts. The chain has TRBV4-3 and TRBJ2-6; D is unclear. Germline CDR1 reads LGHNA; CDR2 reads YSLEER. V lost 6 bases and J 0 bases, leaving 9 bases between the germline ends. This CDR3 region has 15 residues. The CDR3 DNA sequence: TGCGCCAGCAGTTCCACCAACTCTGGGGCCAACGTCCTGACTTTC. Its translation is CASSSTNSGANVLTF.

This clonotype came up a few times. This chain connects TRBV25-1 to TRBJ1-1, with D unresolved. The ends were cut back, 0 bases at V and 10 bases at J, with 15 bases in the middle. The CDR3 has 14 amino acids. CDR1 is MGHDK, CDR2 SYGVNS, per germline. CDR3 nucleotides: TGTGCCAGCAGTGAATATGGGCACACCCCGGGAGCTTTCTTT. Protein: CASSEYGHTPGAFF. Drawing the rest from reference TRBV25-1 and TRBJ1-1, the complete variable domain is EADIYQTPRYLVIGTGKKITLECSQTMGHDKMYWYQQDPGMELHLIHYSYGVNSTEKGDLSSESTVSRIRTEHFPLTLESARPSHTSQYLCASSEYGHTPGAFFGQGTRLTVV.

This clonotype was found a few times. The V gene is TRBV6-5, the J gene TRBJ2-7, with D tentatively TRBD2 (6 bases). Per the germline V gene, CDR1 is MNHEY and CDR2 is SVGAGI. V lost 4 bases, J lost 9 bases, and 13 bases lay in between. This CDR3 has 12 amino acids. CDR3 sequence reads: CASSFSGTLQYF. The CDR3 DNA reads as TGTGCCAGCAGTTTTTCCGGGACTTTGCAGTACTTC.

This clonotype was counted between two and nine times. V gene TRBV29-1 combines with J gene TRBJ1-2; 9 bases fit TRBD1. V gave up 6 bases and J gave up 2 bases; unmatched junction bases: 4. CDR3 length: 13 residues. The germline CDR1 and CDR2 sequences are SQVTM and ANQGSEA. Here the CDR3 DNA reads TGCAGCGTCTCCGGGACAGGGAACTATGGCTACACCTTC. It specifies CSVSGTGNYGYTF.

V and J are TRBV5-1 and TRBJ1-2; weak D call: TRBD1 (5 bases). The CDR3 spans 15 residues. V lost 5 bases, J lost 0 bases, and 14 bases lay in between. From germline, CDR1 is SGHRS and CDR2 YFSETQ. The CDR3 protein is CASSFISDTNYGYTF. The CDR3 bases are TGCGCCAGCAGTTTCATCTCGGACACTAACTATGGCTACACCTTC.

This clonotype was seen many times. The V call is TRBV12-3 or TRBV12-4, the J call TRBJ2-7; possible D gene TRBD2, 5 bases. The CDR3 contains 14 residues. V shed 4 bases and J shed 3 bases, with 13 bases lying between them. The CDR3 reads CASSSSDGVYEQYF. CDR3 DNA: TGTGCCAGCAGTTCCTCAGACGGGGTCTACGAGCAGTACTTC.

This clonotype was observed a handful of times. The rearrangement joins TRBV11-2 to TRBJ2-3, with D hard to call. From germline, CDR1 is SGHAT and CDR2 FQNNGV. V dropped 2 bases and J dropped 5 bases, with 11 bases sitting between them. This CDR3 region has 14 residues. DNA for the CDR3: TGTGCCAGCAGCTTACTAACCGTTGGAGATACGCAGTATTTT. Protein sequence: CASSLLTVGDTQYF.

Only a few counts were recorded for this clonotype. This chain uses TRBV7-2 with TRBJ2-5; 8 nucleotides line up with TRBD1. The CDR3 is 14 amino acids. Trimming took 5 bases from V and 2 from J; bases not matched to a gene: 4. CDR1 SGHTA and CDR2 FQGNSA come from the germline V gene. For the CDR3, the DNA is TGTGCCAGCAGCCAACGGGACAGGCAAGAGACCCAGTACTTC. This gives the protein CASSQRDRQETQYF.

This clonotype was seen only a few times. V is TRBV6-5 and J is TRBJ2-1, with 14 bases that match TRBD2. Losses at the gene ends were 5 bases for V and 7 bases for J; bases not matched to a gene: 4. The CDR3 has 15 residues. Per the germline V gene, CDR1 is MNHEY and CDR2 is SVGAGI. This CDR3 is CASSRLAGGQNEQFF. In nucleotides, the CDR3 is TGTGCCAGCAGTCGACTAGCGGGGGGGCAGAATGAGCAGTTCTTC.

This clonotype has more than one count but fewer than ten. The V call is TRBV4-1, the J call TRBJ2-1; 12 bases fit TRBD2. In germline, CDR1 is MGHRA, CDR2 YSYEKL. The CDR3 extends over 15 amino acids. The J segment lost 6 bases and the V segment lost 6 bases, leaving 6 bases of the junction unmatched. The CDR3 DNA follows: TGCGCCAGCAGGTCCCCGGGACTAGCGGGCAATGAGCAGTTCTTC. As protein: CASRSPGLAGNEQFF.

This chain uses TRBV6-5 with TRBJ2-5; D call uncertain. The CDR3 totals 13 residues. CDR1 is MNHEY and CDR2 is SVGAGI in the germline V gene. Between the trimmed V and J ends, which lost 1 base and 7 bases, there was a span of 10 bases. The DNA of the CDR3 is TGTGCCAGCAGTTACTTCGGTATTGGGACCCAGTACTTC. Protein sequence: CASSYFGIGTQYF.

CDR3 residues: CASSLLWESFYGYTF. The CDR3 DNA follows: TGTGCCAGCAGCTTACTTTGGGAGTCCTTTTATGGCTACACCTTC. J is TRBJ1-2 and V is TRBV7-2; D is unclear. The germline gives CDR1 SGHTA, CDR2 FQGNSA. The CDR3 consists of 15 residues. Deletions cut 2 bases from V and 5 bases from J, with 15 bases between.

This clonotype was seen a few times. This rearrangement joins TRBV20-1 to TRBJ2-4; TRBD2 matches 7 bases. The CDR3 is made up of 16 amino acids. CDR1 and CDR2 from the germline V gene are DFQATT and SNEGSKA (reference sequence). J lost 0 bases, V lost 4 bases, and 9 bases had no gene match. The CDR3 sequence: CSATDGRTIAKNIQYF. CDR3 sequence (DNA): TGCAGTGCTACCGACGGGAGGACGATAGCCAAAAACATTCAGTACTTC.

There are a few counts of this clonotype. The chain recombines TRBV6-4 with TRBJ2-2; tentatively, D is TRBD1 or TRBD2 (5 bases each). V was cut by 6 bases and J by 4 bases, with 9 bases left in between. Germline V lookup: CDR1 MRHNA, CDR2 SNTAGT. This CDR3 region has 13 residues. Here the CDR3 reads CASSAGTTGELFF. The DNA of the CDR3 is TGTGCCAGCAGCGCAGGGACCACCGGGGAGCTGTTTTTT.

This clonotype has ten or more counts. The chain carries TRBV7-2 and TRBJ2-7, with 8 bases that match TRBD1. With V trimmed by 3 bases and J by 0 bases, 4 bases remained unmatched. The CDR3 runs to 15 residues. CDR1 and CDR2 from the germline V gene are SGHTA and FQGNSA. The CDR3 bases are TGTGCCAGCAGCTTTGACAGGGGAAGCTCCTACGAGCAGTACGTC. As protein: CASSFDRGSSYEQYV.

This chain joins TRBV5-5 and TRBJ2-7, with 7 bases lining up with TRBD1. CDR1 and CDR2 (germline): SGHKS, YYEKEE (reference sequence). This CDR3 is 13 amino acids long. Unmatched junction bases numbered 8, after V lost 4 bases and J lost 7 bases. In nucleotides, the CDR3 is TGTGCCAGCAGCCGAACTACAGGGGCAGAGCAGTACTTC. Its translation is CASSRTTGAEQYF.

In its sample, this clonotype was seen a few times. V is TRBV9 and J is TRBJ2-5; D is tentatively TRBD1 or TRBD2 (5 bases each). CDR3 length: 14 amino acids. Germline V gene data show CDR1 as SGDLS and CDR2 as YYNGEE. V shed 0 bases and J shed 5 bases, with 11 bases lying between them. The CDR3 nucleotides read TGTGCCAGCAGCGTAGACCGGGGCCCGGAGACCCAGTACTTC. It encodes CASSVDRGPETQYF. The whole variable domain, remainder taken from reference TRBV9 and TRBJ2-5, is DSGVTQTPKHLITATGQRVTLRCSPRSGDLSVYWYQQSLDQGLQFLIQYYNGEERAKGNILERFSAQQFPDLHSELNLSSLELGDSALYFCASSVDRGPETQYFGPGTRLLVL.

The chain carries TRBV19 and TRBJ2-7; D is uncertain. V was trimmed by 9 bases and J by 3 bases, leaving 9 bases between them. CDR1 LNHDA and CDR2 SQIVND come from the germline V gene (reference sequence). The CDR3 has 11 residues. Written as DNA, the CDR3 is TGTGCCAGGGTGTGTTTCTACGAGCAGTACTTC. It translates to CARVCFYEQYF.

The rearrangement links TRBV6-5 to TRBJ1-1; D is ambiguous. CDR3 length equals 13 residues. Germline assignment: CDR1 MNHEY and CDR2 SVGAGI. V shed 0 bases and J shed 6 bases, with 8 bases lying between them. The CDR3 sequence: CASSYSGGPEAFF. Written as DNA, the CDR3 is TGTGCCAGCAGTTACTCGGGCGGCCCTGAAGCTTTCTTT.

The chain has TRBV27 and TRBJ2-3, with 7 positions matching TRBD1. V trimming: 5 bases; J trimming: 11 bases; junction bases outside the gene matches: 13. Germline values: CDR1 MNHEY, CDR2 SMNVEV (reference sequence). This CDR3 has 14 residues. Here the CDR3 DNA reads TGTGCCAGCAGTCACCGGGGACAGCTTCACGGGCAGTATTTT. Its protein product is CASSHRGQLHGQYF.

The chain links TRBV5-1 to TRBJ2-3; 12 bases line up with TRBD2. Germline trimming cut 0 bases from V and 1 base from J; bases unmatched to any gene: 3. This CDR3 has 17 amino acids. CDR1 and CDR2 from the germline V gene are SGHRS and YFSETQ. The CDR3: CASSLDLAGGRTDTQYF. In DNA, the CDR3 is TGCGCCAGCAGCTTGGATCTAGCGGGGGGGCGCACAGATACGCAGTATTTT.

This clonotype was detected only a few times. The rearrangement uses TRBV5-1 and TRBJ1-1; TRBD1 matches at 9 bases. CDR3 length: 14 amino acids. The germline V gene has CDR1 SGHRS and CDR2 YFSETQ. With V trimmed by 5 bases and J by 3 bases, 5 bases remained unmatched. CDR3 amino acids: CASRETGGHTEAFF. Here the CDR3 DNA reads TGCGCCAGCAGGGAGACAGGGGGACACACTGAAGCTTTCTTT.

The chain links TRBV29-1 to TRBJ2-7; a weak D match, TRBD1 (6 bases). The germline V and J ends were trimmed by 6 bases and 7 bases, with 19 bases remaining between them. This CDR3 region has 13 residues. CDR1 and CDR2 (germline): SQVTM, ANQGSEA. Written as DNA, the CDR3 is TGCAGCGTCGCGCCGGACAGTGTGGGAGAGCAGTACGTC. This gives the protein CSVAPDSVGEQYV.

This clonotype has a count of ten or more. This chain links TRBV18 with TRBJ2-5; 7 bases fit TRBD1. This CDR3 is built from 14 residues. With 5 bases clipped from V and 1 base from J, the junction kept 4 bases outside the gene matches. Germline CDR1 is KGHSH and CDR2 is LQKENI. The CDR3 region is CASSNGTAQETQYF. CDR3 nucleotide sequence: TGTGCCAGCTCAAACGGGACAGCCCAAGAGACCCAGTACTTC. The full variable domain, completed using reference TRBV18 and TRBJ2-5, is NAGVMQNPRHLVRRRGQEARLRCSPMKGHSHVYWYRQLPEEGLKFMVYLQKENIIDESGMPKERFSAEFPKEGPSILRIQQVVRGDSAAYFCASSNGTAQETQYFGPGTRLLVL.

The chain is built from TRBV7-8 and TRBJ2-3; a weak D match, TRBD2 (6 bases). This CDR3 contains 15 residues. From germline, CDR1 is SGHVS and CDR2 FQNEAQ. The V gene lost 2 bases and the J gene lost 2 bases, with 11 bases spanning the gap. The CDR3 sequence: CASSLSAGLTDTQYF. The DNA for the CDR3 is TGTGCCAGCAGCTTATCGGCGGGGCTCACAGATACGCAGTATTTT. Full variable domain (missing parts from reference TRBV7-8 and TRBJ2-3): GAGVSQSPRYKVAKRGQDVALRCDPISGHVSLFWYQQALGQGPEFLTYFQNEAQLDKSGLPSDRFFAERPEGSVSTLKIQRTQQEDSAVYLCASSLSAGLTDTQYFGPGTRLTVL.

This clonotype appeared a few times. CDR3 sequence: CASSFGVAGSSYEQYF. CDR3 coding DNA: TGTGCCAGCAGTTTTGGGGTGGCGGGAAGCTCCTACGAGCAGTACTTC. The V gene is TRBV5-5, the J gene TRBJ2-7; D perhaps matches TRBD2 (6 bases). Trimming stripped 5 bases from V and 0 bases from J, with 18 bases between. Germline-derived CDR1 and CDR2 are SGHKS and YYEKEE (reference sequence). This CDR3 contains 16 residues.

The chain has TRBV7-3 and TRBJ2-3; 9 bases are shared with TRBD2. CDR3 length: 19 amino acids. V was clipped by 1 base and J by 0 bases; unmatched bases: 11. Looked up from germline, CDR1 is SGHTA and CDR2 is FQGTGA. The CDR3 region has the DNA TGTGCCAGCAGCTTAATAGGCGGGGGGGCCCAAGAAAGCACAGATACGCAGTATTTT. As protein: CASSLIGGGAQESTDTQYF.